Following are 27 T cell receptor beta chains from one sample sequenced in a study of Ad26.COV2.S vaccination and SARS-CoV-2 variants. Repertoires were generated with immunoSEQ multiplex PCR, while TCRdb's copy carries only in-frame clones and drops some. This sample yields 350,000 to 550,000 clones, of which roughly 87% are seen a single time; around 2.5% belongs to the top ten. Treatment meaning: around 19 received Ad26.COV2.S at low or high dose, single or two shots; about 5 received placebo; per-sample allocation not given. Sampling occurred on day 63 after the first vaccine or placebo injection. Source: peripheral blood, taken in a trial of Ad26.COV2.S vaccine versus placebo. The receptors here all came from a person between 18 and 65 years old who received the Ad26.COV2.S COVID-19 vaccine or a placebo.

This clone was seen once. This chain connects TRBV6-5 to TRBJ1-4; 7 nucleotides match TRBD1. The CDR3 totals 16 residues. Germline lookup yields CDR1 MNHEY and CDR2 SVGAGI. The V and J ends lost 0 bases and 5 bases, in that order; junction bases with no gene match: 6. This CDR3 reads CASSYSGTEPNEKLFF. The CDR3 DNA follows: TGTGCCAGCAGTTACTCCGGGACAGAGCCAAATGAAAAACTGTTTTTT.

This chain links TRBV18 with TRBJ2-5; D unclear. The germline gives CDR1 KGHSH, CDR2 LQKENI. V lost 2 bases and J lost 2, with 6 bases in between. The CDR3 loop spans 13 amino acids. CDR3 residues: CASSPIRQETQYF. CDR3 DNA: TGTGCCAGCTCACCAATCCGACAAGAGACCCAGTACTTC.

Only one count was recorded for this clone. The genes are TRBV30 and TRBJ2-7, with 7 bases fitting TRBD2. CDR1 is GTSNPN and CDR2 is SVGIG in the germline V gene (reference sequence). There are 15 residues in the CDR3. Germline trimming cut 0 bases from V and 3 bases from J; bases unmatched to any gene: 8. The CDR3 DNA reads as TGTGCCTGGAGTGTGAGTTGGGGGGGAGGCTACGAGCAGTACTTC. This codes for CAWSVSWGGGYEQYF.

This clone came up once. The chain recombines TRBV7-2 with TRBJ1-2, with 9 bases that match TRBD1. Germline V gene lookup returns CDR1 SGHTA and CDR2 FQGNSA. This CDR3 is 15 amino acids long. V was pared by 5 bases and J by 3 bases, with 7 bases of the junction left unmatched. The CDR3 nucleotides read TGTGCCAGCAGCGCCACACAGGGGGCTCACTATGGCTACACCTTC. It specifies CASSATQGAHYGYTF.

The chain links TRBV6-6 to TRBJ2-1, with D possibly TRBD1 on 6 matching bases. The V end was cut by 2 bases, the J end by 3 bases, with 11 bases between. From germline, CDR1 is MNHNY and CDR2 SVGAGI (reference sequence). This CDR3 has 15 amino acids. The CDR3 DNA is TGTGCCAGCAGTTACACCAGCAGGGGCTACAATGAGCAGTTCTTC. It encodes CASSYTSRGYNEQFF.

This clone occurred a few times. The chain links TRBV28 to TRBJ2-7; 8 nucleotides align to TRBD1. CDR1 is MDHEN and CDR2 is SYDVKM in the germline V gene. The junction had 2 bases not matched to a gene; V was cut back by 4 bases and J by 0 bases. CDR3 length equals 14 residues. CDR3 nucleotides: TGTGCCAGCAGTTCAACAGGGGGCTCCTACGAGCAGTACTTC. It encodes CASSSTGGSYEQYF.

In DNA, the CDR3 is TGTGCCAGCAGTCCCGACACGGGTGGCACAGATACGCAGTATTTT. This translates into CASSPDTGGTDTQYF. The genes are TRBV7-2 and TRBJ2-3, with D unclear. Trimming took off 6 bases at V and 1 base at J, with 14 bases between the two ends. The CDR3 loop spans 15 amino acids. Per the germline V gene, CDR1 is SGHTA and CDR2 is FQGNSA.

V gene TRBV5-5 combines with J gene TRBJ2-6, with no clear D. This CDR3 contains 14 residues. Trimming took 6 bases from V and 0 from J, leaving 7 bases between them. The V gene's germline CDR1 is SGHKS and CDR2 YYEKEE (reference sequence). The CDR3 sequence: CASILDSGANVLTF. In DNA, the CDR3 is TGTGCCAGCATCCTGGACTCTGGGGCCAACGTCCTGACTTTC.

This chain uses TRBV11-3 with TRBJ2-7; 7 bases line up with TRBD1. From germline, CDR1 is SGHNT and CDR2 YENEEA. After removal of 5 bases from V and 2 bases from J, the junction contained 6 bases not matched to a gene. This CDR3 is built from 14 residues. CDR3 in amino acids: CASSLGGNTYEQYV. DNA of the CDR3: TGTGCCAGCAGCCTAGGGGGCAACACCTACGAGCAGTACGTC.

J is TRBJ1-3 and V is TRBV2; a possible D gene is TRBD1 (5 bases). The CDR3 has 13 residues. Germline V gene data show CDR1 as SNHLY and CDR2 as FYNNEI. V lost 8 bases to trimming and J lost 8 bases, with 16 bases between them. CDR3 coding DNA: TGTGCCAGCGGGGGACCCATAGGGGACACCATATATTTT. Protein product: CASGGPIGDTIYF.

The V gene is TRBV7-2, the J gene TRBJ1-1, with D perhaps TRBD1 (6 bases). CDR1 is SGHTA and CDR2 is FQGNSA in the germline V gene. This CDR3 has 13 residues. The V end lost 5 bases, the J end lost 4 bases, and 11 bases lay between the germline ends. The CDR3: CASSVGAGTEAFF. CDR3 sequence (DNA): TGTGCCAGCAGCGTGGGGGCGGGCACTGAAGCTTTCTTT.

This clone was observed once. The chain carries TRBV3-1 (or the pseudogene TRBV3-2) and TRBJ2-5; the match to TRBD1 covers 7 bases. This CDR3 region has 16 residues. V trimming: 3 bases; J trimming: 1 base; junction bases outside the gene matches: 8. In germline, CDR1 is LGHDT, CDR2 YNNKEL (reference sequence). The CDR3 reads CASSHRTGGFQETQYF. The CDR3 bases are TGTGCCAGCAGCCATCGGACAGGAGGATTCCAAGAGACCCAGTACTTC.

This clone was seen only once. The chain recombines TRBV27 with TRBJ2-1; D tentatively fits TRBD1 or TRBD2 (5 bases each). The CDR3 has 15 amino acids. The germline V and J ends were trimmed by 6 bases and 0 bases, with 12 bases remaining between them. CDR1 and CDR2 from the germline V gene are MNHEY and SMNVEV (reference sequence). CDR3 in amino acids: CASRAGGGSYNEQFF. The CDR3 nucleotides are TGTGCCAGCAGAGCTGGGGGTGGCTCCTACAATGAGCAGTTCTTC.

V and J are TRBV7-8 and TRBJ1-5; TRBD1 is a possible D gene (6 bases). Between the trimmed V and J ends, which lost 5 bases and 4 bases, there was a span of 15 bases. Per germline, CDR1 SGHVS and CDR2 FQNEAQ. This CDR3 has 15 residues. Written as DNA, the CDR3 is TGTGCCAGCAGCCCCCCCCGGGGGCGAAATCAGCCCCAGCATTTT. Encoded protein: CASSPPRGRNQPQHF.

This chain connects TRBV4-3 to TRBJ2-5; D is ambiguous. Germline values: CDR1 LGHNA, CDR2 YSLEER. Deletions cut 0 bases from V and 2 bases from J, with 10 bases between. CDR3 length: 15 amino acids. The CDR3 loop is CASSQDWGQQETQYF. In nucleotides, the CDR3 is TGCGCCAGCAGCCAAGATTGGGGTCAGCAAGAGACCCAGTACTTC.

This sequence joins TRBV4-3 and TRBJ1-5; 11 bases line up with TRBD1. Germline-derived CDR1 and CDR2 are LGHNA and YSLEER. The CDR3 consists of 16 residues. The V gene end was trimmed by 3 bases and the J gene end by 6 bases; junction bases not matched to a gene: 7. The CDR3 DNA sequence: TGCGCCAGCAGCCAGGACAGGGGGCGTCTCGCTCAGCCCCAGCATTTT. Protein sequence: CASSQDRGRLAQPQHF.

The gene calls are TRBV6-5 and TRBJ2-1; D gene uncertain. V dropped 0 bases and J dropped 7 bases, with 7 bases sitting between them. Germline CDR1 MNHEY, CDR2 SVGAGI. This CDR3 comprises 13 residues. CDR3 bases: TGTGCCAGCAGTTACTCGTTAGTAAATGAGCAGTTCTTC. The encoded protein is CASSYSLVNEQFF.

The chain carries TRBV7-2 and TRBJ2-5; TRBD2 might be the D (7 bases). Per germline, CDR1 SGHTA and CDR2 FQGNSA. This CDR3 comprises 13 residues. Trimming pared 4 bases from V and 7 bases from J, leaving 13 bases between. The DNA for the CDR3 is TGTGCCAGCAGCTCCGGACTAGGGGGGACCCAGTACTTC. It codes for CASSSGLGGTQYF.

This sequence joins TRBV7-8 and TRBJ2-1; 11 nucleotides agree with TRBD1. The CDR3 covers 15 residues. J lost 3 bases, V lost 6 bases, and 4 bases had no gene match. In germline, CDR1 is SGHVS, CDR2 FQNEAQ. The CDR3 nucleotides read TGTGCCAGCAGAGGACAGGGGGCAAGCTACAATGAGCAGTTCTTC. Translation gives CASRGQGASYNEQFF.

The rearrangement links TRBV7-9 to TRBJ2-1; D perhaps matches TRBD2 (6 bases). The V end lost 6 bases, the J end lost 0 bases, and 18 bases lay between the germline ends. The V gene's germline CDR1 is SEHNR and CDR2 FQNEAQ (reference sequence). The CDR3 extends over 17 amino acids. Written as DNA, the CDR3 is TGTGCCAGCAGGGCTAGCGCGAAAATCCTCTCCTACAATGAGCAGTTCTTC. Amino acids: CASRASAKILSYNEQFF.

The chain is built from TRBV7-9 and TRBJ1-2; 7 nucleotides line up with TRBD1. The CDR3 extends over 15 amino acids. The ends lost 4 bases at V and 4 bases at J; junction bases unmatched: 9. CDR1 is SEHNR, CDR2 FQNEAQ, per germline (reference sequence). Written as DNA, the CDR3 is TGTGCCAGCAGCTATTCGACAGGGACGGGCTATGGCTACACCTTC. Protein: CASSYSTGTGYGYTF.

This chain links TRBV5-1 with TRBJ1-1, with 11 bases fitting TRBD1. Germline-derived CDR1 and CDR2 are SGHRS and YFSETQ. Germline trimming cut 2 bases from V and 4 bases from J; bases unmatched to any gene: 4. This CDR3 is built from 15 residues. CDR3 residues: CASSFAGTGGTEAFF. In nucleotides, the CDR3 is TGCGCCAGCAGCTTTGCCGGGACAGGGGGCACTGAAGCTTTCTTT.

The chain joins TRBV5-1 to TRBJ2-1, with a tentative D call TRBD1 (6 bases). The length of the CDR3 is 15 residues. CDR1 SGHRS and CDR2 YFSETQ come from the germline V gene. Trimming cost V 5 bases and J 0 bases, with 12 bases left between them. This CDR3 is CASRWTESSYNEQFF. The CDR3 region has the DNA TGCGCCAGCAGATGGACAGAAAGCTCCTACAATGAGCAGTTCTTC.

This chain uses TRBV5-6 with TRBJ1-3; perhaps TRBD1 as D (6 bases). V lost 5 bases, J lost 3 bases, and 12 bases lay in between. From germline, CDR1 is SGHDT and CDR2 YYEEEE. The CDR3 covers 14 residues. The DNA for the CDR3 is TGTGCCAGCAGAATGCAGGGGCTTGGAAACACCATATATTTT. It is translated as CASRMQGLGNTIYF. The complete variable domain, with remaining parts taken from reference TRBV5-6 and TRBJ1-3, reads DAGVTQSPTHLIKTRGQQVTLRCSPKSGHDTVSWYQQALGQGPQFIFQYYEEEERQRGNFPDRFSGHQFPNYSSELNVNALLLGDSALYLCASRMQGLGNTIYFGEGSWLTVV.

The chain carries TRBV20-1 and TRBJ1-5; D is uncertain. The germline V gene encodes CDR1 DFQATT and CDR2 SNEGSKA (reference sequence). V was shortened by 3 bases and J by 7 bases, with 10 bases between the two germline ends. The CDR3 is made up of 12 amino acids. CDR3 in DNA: TGCAGTGCTAGTAATCGAGGACAGCCCCAGCATTTT. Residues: CSASNRGQPQHF.

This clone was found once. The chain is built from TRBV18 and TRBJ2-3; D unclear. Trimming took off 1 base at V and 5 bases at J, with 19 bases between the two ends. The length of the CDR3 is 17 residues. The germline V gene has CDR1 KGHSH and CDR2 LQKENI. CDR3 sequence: CASSPQRVTPTQDTQYF. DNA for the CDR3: TGTGCCAGCTCACCACAGCGCGTTACCCCCACGCAAGATACGCAGTATTTT.

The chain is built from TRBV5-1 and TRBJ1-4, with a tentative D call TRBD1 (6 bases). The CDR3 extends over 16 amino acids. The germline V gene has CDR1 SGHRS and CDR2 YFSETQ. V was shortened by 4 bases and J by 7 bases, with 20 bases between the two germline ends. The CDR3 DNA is TGCGCCAGCAGCCCTCTGCAGGGGTCTAGTGGTGAAAAACTGTTTTTT. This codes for CASSPLQGSSGEKLFF.